Shown below are 16 T cell receptor beta chains from a single sample sequenced in a study of T-cell memory formation after mild COVID-19. TCRdb fed the 5' RACE reads into MiXCR, producing one record per CDR3 protein. The repertoire has some 150,000 distinct CDR3 sequences, 14% of them found once; the top ten carry around 27%. The source material was PBMCs or a T cell subset sorted from them (not recorded which). The receptors come from an adult woman who had mild COVID-19 (a few samples of this study predate the infection). Cell type and time point are not known.

The chain couples TRBV12-3 or TRBV12-4 to TRBJ2-2; D gene ambiguous. The CDR3 runs to 16 residues. With 3 bases removed from V and 0 bases from J, the gap between germline ends came to 11 bases. CDR3 residues: CASSFGPYANTGELFF. In DNA form, the CDR3 reads TGTGCCAGCAGTTTCGGGCCGTATGCGAACACCGGGGAGCTGTTTTTT.

Here the CDR3 DNA reads TGCAGCGTCCAGGGAGGGGGCTCCTACGAGCAGTACTTC. It yields the protein CSVQGGGSYEQYF. The chain uses TRBV29-1 and TRBJ2-7; tentatively, D is TRBD2 (7 bases). Germline CDR1 SQVTM, CDR2 ANQGSEA. The CDR3 has 13 residues. V was trimmed by 6 bases and J by 0 bases, leaving 12 bases between them.

This clonotype has more than one count but fewer than ten. The chain is built from TRBV9 and TRBJ1-2; D is undetermined. The germline V gene has CDR1 SGDLS and CDR2 YYNGEE. The V end was cut by 0 bases, the J end by 4 bases, with 13 bases between. This CDR3 comprises 15 residues. In nucleotides, the CDR3 is TGTGCCAGCAGCGTAGCGGACTCCTTAGGCTATGGCTACACCTTC. Its translation: CASSVADSLGYGYTF.

The gene calls are TRBV20-1 and TRBJ2-3; 8 bases map to TRBD2. CDR3 length: 13 residues. Germline V gives CDR1 DFQATT, CDR2 SNEGSKA (reference sequence). The CDR3 DNA reads TGCTGGAGCGGGAGTCGACCCACAGATACGCAGTATTTT. The encoded protein is CWSGSRPTDTQYF.

This sequence joins TRBV7-2 and TRBJ2-1; 8 bases are shared with TRBD2. CDR1 and CDR2 from the germline V gene are SGHTA and FQGNSA. The CDR3 consists of 15 residues. The J segment lost 6 bases and the V segment lost 2 bases, leaving 6 bases of the junction unmatched. CDR3 amino acids: CASSLSLAGTNEQFF. DNA for the CDR3: TGTGCCAGCAGCTTATCGCTAGCGGGCACCAATGAGCAGTTCTTC.

This clonotype was found a few times. CDR3 in amino acids: CASSQDRASGGLITGELFF. The CDR3 DNA is TGCGCCAGCAGCCAAGATCGGGCTAGCGGGGGACTGATTACCGGGGAGCTGTTTTTT. The rearrangement uses TRBV4-1 and TRBJ2-2; 10 nucleotides line up with TRBD2. Germline loops: CDR1 MGHRA, CDR2 YSYEKL. The J segment lost 5 bases and the V segment lost 0 bases, leaving 12 bases of the junction unmatched. CDR3 size: 19 residues.

This chain links TRBV12-3 or TRBV12-4 with TRBJ1-2; D is unclear. V was pared by 3 bases and J by 5 bases, with 7 bases between. CDR3 length equals 12 residues. CDR3 protein: CASSFSRYGYTF. CDR3 nucleotides: TGTGCCAGCAGTTTCTCCAGATATGGCTACACCTTC.

This sequence joins TRBV6-4 and TRBJ2-1; 8 nucleotides match TRBD2. The junction had 13 bases not matched to a gene; V was cut back by 1 base and J by 8 bases. The CDR3 extends over 17 amino acids. The germline V gene has CDR1 MRHNA and CDR2 SNTAGT. The CDR3: CASSDWGGPSGSHEQFF. As DNA, the CDR3 is TGTGCCAGCAGTGACTGGGGGGGGCCTAGCGGGTCTCATGAGCAGTTCTTC.

This clonotype was found many times. The chain couples TRBV7-9 to TRBJ1-1, with TRBD1 matching 7 bases. Germline lookup yields CDR1 SEHNR and CDR2 FQNEAQ (reference sequence). After removal of 5 bases from V and 2 bases from J, the junction contained 17 bases not matched to a gene. This CDR3 is 18 amino acids long. CDR3 residues: CASSTIARPAGGNTEAFF. The CDR3 DNA sequence: TGTGCCAGCAGCACGATTGCCCGGCCGGCAGGGGGTAACACTGAAGCTTTCTTT. The whole variable domain, remainder taken from reference TRBV7-9 and TRBJ1-1, is DTGVSQNPRHKITKRGQNVTFRCDPISEHNRLYWYRQTLGQGPEFLTYFQNEAQLEKSRLLSDRFSAERPKGSFSTLEIQRTEQGDSAMYLCASSTIARPAGGNTEAFFGQGTRLTVV.

The chain couples TRBV4-1 to TRBJ2-1, with D hard to call. V was shortened by 2 bases and J by 0 bases, with 8 bases between the two germline ends. Germline V gene data show CDR1 as MGHRA and CDR2 as YSYEKL. This CDR3 region has 15 residues. The CDR3 DNA follows: TGCGCCAGCAGCCAACAGGCGGACTCCTACAATGAGCAGTTCTTC. Residues: CASSQQADSYNEQFF.

The V call is TRBV12-3 or TRBV12-4, the J call TRBJ1-1; the match to TRBD1 covers 9 bases. The CDR3 runs to 14 residues. The junction had 7 bases not matched to a gene; V was cut back by 4 bases and J by 7 bases. The CDR3 bases are TGTGCCAGCAGTTCTGCCCGGGACAGGGATGAAGCTTTCTTT. It encodes CASSSARDRDEAFF.

In nucleotides, the CDR3 is TGTGCCAGCAGCCCTCACTACTACGAGCAGTACTTC. Its protein is CASSPHYYEQYF. This chain connects TRBV6-2 or TRBV6-3 to TRBJ2-7; D is unresolved. CDR3 size: 12 residues. The germline CDR1 and CDR2 sequences are MNHEY and SVGEGT. Trimming pared 6 bases from V and 3 bases from J, leaving 9 bases between.

The genes are TRBV7-3 and TRBJ2-2; D may be TRBD1 (6 bases). Germline CDR1 reads SGHTA; CDR2 reads FQGTGA. The CDR3 totals 14 residues. The V gene lost 3 bases and the J gene lost 3 bases, with 8 bases spanning the gap. CDR3 amino acids: CASSLDSDTGELFF. The CDR3, as DNA: TGTGCCAGCAGCTTGGACAGTGACACCGGGGAGCTGTTTTTT.

This clonotype showed up just a few times. This chain joins TRBV10-2 and TRBJ2-7, with a tentative D call TRBD1 (7 bases). The CDR3 runs 13 residues. Trimming pared 4 bases from V and 4 bases from J, leaving 11 bases between. CDR1 is WSHSY and CDR2 is SAAADI in the germline V gene. The CDR3 region is CASSVAGGYEQYF. CDR3 in DNA: TGCGCCAGCAGTGTGGCAGGGGGGTACGAGCAGTACTTC.

J is TRBJ1-5 and V is TRBV15; D is unresolved. The length of the CDR3 is 16 residues. Germline V CDR1 and CDR2: LNHNV, YYDKDF (reference sequence). V was shortened by 0 bases and J by 4 bases, with 13 bases between the two germline ends. The CDR3 region is CATSREEWSRNQPQHF. The CDR3 coding sequence is TGTGCCACCAGCAGAGAGGAGTGGAGCAGAAATCAGCCCCAGCATTTT.

This clonotype was found a few times. The rearrangement links TRBV20-1 to TRBJ2-7, with TRBD2 matching 7 bases. The trim removed 6 bases at V and 0 bases at J, leaving 5 bases unmatched. This CDR3 contains 13 residues. The germline gives CDR1 DFQATT, CDR2 SNEGSKA (reference sequence). The CDR3 loop reads CSAAGTNSYEQYF. The CDR3 DNA follows: TGCAGTGCCGCAGGGACTAACTCCTACGAGCAGTACTTC.